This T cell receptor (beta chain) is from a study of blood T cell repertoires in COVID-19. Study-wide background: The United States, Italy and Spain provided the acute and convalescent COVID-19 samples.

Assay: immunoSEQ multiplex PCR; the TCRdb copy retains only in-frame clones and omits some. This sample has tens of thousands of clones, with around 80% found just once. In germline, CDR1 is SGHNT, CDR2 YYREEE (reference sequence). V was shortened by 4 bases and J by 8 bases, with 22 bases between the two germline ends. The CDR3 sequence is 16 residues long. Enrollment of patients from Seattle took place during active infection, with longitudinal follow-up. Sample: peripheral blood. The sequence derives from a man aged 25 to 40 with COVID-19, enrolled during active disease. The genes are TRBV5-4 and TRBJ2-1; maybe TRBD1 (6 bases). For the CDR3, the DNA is TGTGCCAGCAGCCCTAGACAGGCAGGACCCGGGCATGAGCAGTTCTTC. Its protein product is CASSPRQAGPGHEQFF.